The rows below give T cell receptor beta chains drawn from one sample of a study of CD8+ T cells in alopecia areata. Assay: immunoSEQ multiplex PCR; the TCRdb copy retains only in-frame clones and omits some. The repertoire has about 210,000 clones, 30% to 40% of them found once; the top ten carry 0.4% to 0.55%. Source: CD4+ T cells sorted from blood, taken between weeks 30 and 35, from a patient treated with tofacitinib. These receptors all come from a human donor with alopecia areata. Each CDR3 is given with its conserved first and last residue. D genes are given only for firm matches. Clone size is given for some rows only: seen once, a few or many times, or a class if the clone is expanded.

>TRBV10-2|few|TRBD2|TRBJ2-1|13
CASRASGGNEQFF
TGCGCCAGCAGGGCTAGCGGGGGCAATGAGCAGTTCTTC
>TRBV5-6|few|-|TRBJ1-2|18
CASSWGLYRDGRNWGYTF
TGTGCCAGCAGCTGGGGGCTTTACCGGGACGGAAGGAATTGGGGCTACACCTTC
>TRBV7-9|few|-|TRBJ1-1|15
CASSPNRDGNTEAFF
TGTGCCAGCAGCCCAAACCGGGACGGGAACACTGAAGCTTTCTTT
>TRBV19|-|TRBD1|TRBJ1-5|14
CASSFPGQNQPQHF
TGTGCCAGTAGCTTCCCGGGACAGAATCAGCCCCAGCATTTT
>TRBV14|-|-|TRBJ2-2|15
CASSQLTGNTGELFF
TGTGCCAGCAGCCAACTTACAGGGAACACCGGGGAGCTGTTTTTT
>TRBV30|-|-|TRBJ2-7|11
CACSSAYEQYF
TGTGCCTGTTCGAGCGCCTACGAGCAGTACTTC
>TRBV29-1|few|TRBD2|TRBJ2-1|15
CSVERASGSTNEQFF
TGCAGCGTTGAAAGGGCTAGCGGGAGTACCAATGAGCAGTTCTTC
>TRBV30|-|-|TRBJ2-2|14
CAWRWTLLAGELFF
TGTGCCTGGCGCTGGACCCTACTCGCCGGGGAGCTGTTTTTT
>TRBV25-1|-|TRBD1|TRBJ2-1|15
CASSAQGAIHNEQFF
TGTGCCAGCAGTGCCCAGGGGGCCATCCACAATGAGCAGTTCTTC
>TRBV7-9|-|-|TRBJ1-1|14
CASSRGGVGTEAFF
TGTGCCAGCAGCCGGGGCGGGGTCGGCACTGAAGCTTTCTTT
>TRBV29-1|few|-|TRBJ2-5|13
CSVDQTGQETQYF
TGCAGCGTTGATCAAACAGGGCAAGAGACCCAGTACTTC
>TRBV6-6|few|-|TRBJ1-5|15
CASSSPLGSNQPQHF
TGTGCCAGCAGTTCACCGTTGGGGAGCAATCAGCCCCAGCATTTT
>TRBV2|-|-|TRBJ2-1|15
CASSGRQPQYNEQFF
TGTGCCAGCAGTGGACGACAGCCCCAATACAATGAGCAGTTCTTC
>TRBV10-3|-|TRBD2|TRBJ2-7|13
CAINGRDSYEQYF
TGTGCCATCAACGGGAGGGACTCCTACGAGCAGTACTTC
>TRBV19|once|TRBD1|TRBJ1-5|15
CASNDGTGNNQPQHF
TGTGCCAGTAATGACGGGACAGGGAATAATCAGCCCCAGCATTTT
>TRBV19|-|TRBD1|TRBJ1-5|18
CASSQTPPGQGSGQPQHF
TGTGCCAGTAGCCAGACCCCCCCGGGACAGGGGTCAGGGCAGCCCCAGCATTTT
>TRBV11-2|-|-|TRBJ1-2|14
CASSQQIDSGGYTF
TGTGCCAGCAGCCAACAGATAGACTCAGGGGGCTACACCTTC
>TRBV11-2|few|-|TRBJ1-2|12
CASAAGRDGYTF
TGTGCCAGCGCTGCAGGGCGGGACGGCTACACCTTC
>TRBV15|-|-|TRBJ2-7|14
CATSIGGVQREQYF
TGTGCCACCAGCATCGGAGGGGTTCAGCGGGAGCAGTACTTC
>TRBV30|-|TRBD2|TRBJ2-3|15
CAWRVAGANGGTQYF
TGTGCCTGGAGGGTAGCGGGAGCCAACGGTGGTACGCAGTATTTT
>TRBV18|-|-|TRBJ2-2|14
CASLPIAGTGELFF
TGTGCCAGCTTGCCGATTGCCGGGACAGGGGAGCTGTTTTTT
>TRBV14|-|TRBD2|TRBJ2-5|16
CASSQVSGRAWETQYF
TGTGCCAGCAGCCAAGTCTCCGGGAGGGCCTGGGAGACCCAGTACTTC
>TRBV4-2|-|-|TRBJ2-5|11
CASSLSETQYF
TGTGCCAGCAGCTTGAGTGAGACCCAGTACTTC